This paragraph reports one TCR beta chain. The antigen is not known. The data were obtained in a study of graft-versus-host responses after intestinal transplantation. Findings and caveats of the study: Present in recipient marrow, GvH clones included some that appeared first in ileum or blood.

Germline V gives CDR1 LNHDA, CDR2 SQIVND (reference sequence). Trimming cost V 5 bases and J 2 bases; bases outside gene matches: 9. The CDR3 is 15 amino acids. Assay used: immunoSEQ multiplex PCR; TCRdb lists only in-frame clones, some missing. The sample lists about 93,000 clones; approximately 92% were seen once. This TCR was recovered from a human donor who received an intestinal transplant. The starting material was unstimulated CD8+ T cells sorted from spleen or lymph node cells, obtained before intestinal transplant. V usage is TRBV19 and J usage is TRBJ2-7; 7 nucleotides line up with TRBD1. The CDR3 here is CASSPGTENPYEQYF. The CDR3, as DNA: TGTGCCAGTAGTCCCGGGACAGAGAATCCCTACGAGCAGTACTTC.